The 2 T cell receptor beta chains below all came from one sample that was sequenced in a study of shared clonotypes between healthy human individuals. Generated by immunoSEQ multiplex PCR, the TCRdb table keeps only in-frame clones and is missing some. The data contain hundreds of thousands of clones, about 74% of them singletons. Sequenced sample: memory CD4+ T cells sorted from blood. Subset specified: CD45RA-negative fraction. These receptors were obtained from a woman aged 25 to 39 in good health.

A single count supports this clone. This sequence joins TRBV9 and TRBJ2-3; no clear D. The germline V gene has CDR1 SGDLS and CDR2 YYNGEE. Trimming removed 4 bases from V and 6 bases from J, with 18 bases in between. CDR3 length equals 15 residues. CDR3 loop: CASSPVVGKSDTQYF. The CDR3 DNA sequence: TGTGCCAGCAGCCCAGTAGTGGGGAAGTCCGATACGCAGTATTTT. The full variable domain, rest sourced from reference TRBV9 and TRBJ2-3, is DSGVTQTPKHLITATGQRVTLRCSPRSGDLSVYWYQQSLDQGLQFLIQYYNGEERAKGNILERFSAQQFPDLHSELNLSSLELGDSALYFCASSPVVGKSDTQYFGPGTRLTVL.

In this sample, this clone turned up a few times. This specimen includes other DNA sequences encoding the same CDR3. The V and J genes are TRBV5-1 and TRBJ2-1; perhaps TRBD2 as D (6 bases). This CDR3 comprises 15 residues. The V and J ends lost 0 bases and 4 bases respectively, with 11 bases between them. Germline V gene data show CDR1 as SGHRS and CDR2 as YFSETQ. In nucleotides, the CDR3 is TGCGCCAGCAGCTTGGATAGCGGAGCATACAATGAGCAGTTCTTC. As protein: CASSLDSGAYNEQFF.